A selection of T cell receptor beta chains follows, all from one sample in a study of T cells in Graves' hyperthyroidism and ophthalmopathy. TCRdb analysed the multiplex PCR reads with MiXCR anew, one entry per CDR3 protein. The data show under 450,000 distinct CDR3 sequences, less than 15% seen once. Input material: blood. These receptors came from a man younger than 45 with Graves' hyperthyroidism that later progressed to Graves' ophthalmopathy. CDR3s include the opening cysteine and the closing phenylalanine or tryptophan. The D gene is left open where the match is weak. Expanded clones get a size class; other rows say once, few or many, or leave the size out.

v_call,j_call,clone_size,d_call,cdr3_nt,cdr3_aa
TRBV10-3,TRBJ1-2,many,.,TGTGCCATCAGTGACCAGGACAGTGGGTTGAGCTACACCTTC,CAISDQDSGLSYTF
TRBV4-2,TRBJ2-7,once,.,TGTGCCAGCAGCCACCGAGAGACAGGAAGCTCCTACGAGCAGTACTTC,CASSHRETGSSYEQYF
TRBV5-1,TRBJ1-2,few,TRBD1,TGCGCCAGCAGCCTACCTCAGGGGGCGCACTATGGCTACACCTTC,CASSLPQGAHYGYTF
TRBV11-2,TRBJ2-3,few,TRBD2,TGTGCCAGCAGCCCCTGGAAAGCGGCTAGCGGGGGGGCTAGCACAGATACGCAGTATTTT,CASSPWKAASGGASTDTQYF
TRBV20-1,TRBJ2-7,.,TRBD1,TGCAGTGCAAGGGACAGTTCGGACAACGAGCAGTACTTC,CSARDSSDNEQYF
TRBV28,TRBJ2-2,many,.,TGTGCCAGCAGTTCGCTTGGTCGCACCGGGGAGCTGTTTTTT,CASSSLGRTGELFF
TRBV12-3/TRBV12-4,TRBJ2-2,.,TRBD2,TGTGCCAGCAGCCGATTAGCGGGGGTGAACACCGGGGAGCTGTTTTTT,CASSRLAGVNTGELFF
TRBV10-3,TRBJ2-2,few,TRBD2,TGTGCCATCAGTGGCCGGCTAGCGGGGAACACCGGGGAGCTGTTTTTT,CAISGRLAGNTGELFF
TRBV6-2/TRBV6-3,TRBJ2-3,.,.,TGTGCCGTCCGGGACTCCAGCACAGATACGCAGTATTTT,CAVRDSSTDTQYF
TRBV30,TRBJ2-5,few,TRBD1,TGTGCCTGGTCCGGGACAGGGGCTGGAGAGACCCAGTACTTC,CAWSGTGAGETQYF
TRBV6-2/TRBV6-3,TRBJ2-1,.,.,TGTGCCAGCAGTTTAGCGCAGAGCTCCTACAATGAGCAGTTCTTC,CASSLAQSSYNEQFF
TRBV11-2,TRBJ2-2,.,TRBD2,TGTGCCAGCAGCTCAATCCGTATGACTAGCGGGCAGAACACCGGGGAGCTGTTTTTT,CASSSIRMTSGQNTGELFF
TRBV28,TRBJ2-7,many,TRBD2,TGTGCCAGCAGACCTCTAGCGGGGGGTACCTACGAGCAGTACTTC,CASRPLAGGTYEQYF
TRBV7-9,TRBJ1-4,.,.,TGTGCCAGCAGCTTAGCGGGGGGACGGGTTAATGAAAAACTGTTTTTT,CASSLAGGRVNEKLFF
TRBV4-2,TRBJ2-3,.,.,TGTGCCAGCAGCCACGTCAGGGAAACCACAGATACGCAGTATTTT,CASSHVRETTDTQYF
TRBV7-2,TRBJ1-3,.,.,TGTGCCAGCAGCTTATCCGCCGGACTACGAGGAAACACCATATATTTT,CASSLSAGLRGNTIYF